This entry concerns a single TCR beta chain. Its antigen is undetermined. This specimen comes from a study of cytomegalovirus exposure and HLA in healthy donors. Whole-study context: The 95 to 150 validation repertoires, a later analysis reported, used the same platform as the approximately 670 first-cohort repertoires.

Study-wide results and limits: A later analysis found first-cohort TCR clusters tended to co-occur in the 90 to 150 validation repertoires. Specific recognition of CMV antigens was confirmed in vitro for a few chains (all CMV-associated).

Among the 90 to 150 subjects of the validation cohort, separate from the roughly 730-subject first cohort, were the donors. Some clones are missing from TCRdb's copy, which holds only in-frame ones; the method was immunoSEQ multiplex PCR. The sample shows roughly 75,000 clones, roughly 94% of them seen only once. This CDR3 has 14 residues. After removal of 3 bases from V and 8 bases from J, the junction contained 4 bases not matched to a gene. Germline CDR1 SGHNT, CDR2 YYREEE (reference sequence). The chain carries TRBV5-4 and TRBJ1-4, with 10 bases identical to TRBD1. The source is a woman between 18 and 29 years old in good health and CMV-seronegative. The specimen sequenced was PBMCs. CDR3 sequence: CASSSTGGQEKLFF. CDR3 DNA sequence: TGTGCCAGCAGCTCGACAGGGGGCCAAGAAAAACTGTTTTTT. The whole variable domain, filled in from reference TRBV5-4 and TRBJ1-4, reads ETGVTQSPTHLIKTRGQQVTLRCSSQSGHNTVSWYQQALGQGPQFIFQYYREEENGRGNFPPRFSGLQFPNYSSELNVNALELDDSALYLCASSSTGGQEKLFFGSGTQLSVL.